The rows below give T cell receptor beta chains drawn from one sample of a study of T cells after yellow fever vaccination. TCRdb reprocessed the 5' RACE reads with MiXCR, giving one entry per CDR3 protein. The sample has a few hundred thousand distinct CDR3 sequences, approximately 4% seen once. The source material was PBMCs, sampled 15 days after the yellow fever booster vaccination. The receptors were gathered from a man aged 18 to 29 who received the YFV17D yellow fever vaccine. Each CDR3 is given with its conserved first and last residue. A D gene is named only where the DNA matches it firmly. Where a row states a size, it is once, few, many or the class of an expanded clone; other rows omit it.

J gene	clone size	D gene	V gene	CDR3 protein	CDR3 DNA
TRBJ2-5	many	-	TRBV5-6	CASSLVSDPQYF	TGTGCCAGCAGCTTGGTTTCCGATCCCCAGTACTTC
TRBJ2-1	many	-	TRBV4-2	CASSQENGGQYNEQFF	TGTGCCAGCAGCCAAGAGAATGGGGGGCAGTACAATGAGCAGTTCTTC
TRBJ2-3	many	-	TRBV20-1	CSAKHTHSSTDTQYF	TGCAGTGCCAAGCATACCCACTCTAGCACAGATACGCAGTATTTT
TRBJ2-1	-	TRBD2	TRBV10-3	CAISESSSGGDEQFF	TGTGCCATCAGTGAGTCGTCTAGCGGGGGGGATGAGCAGTTCTTC
TRBJ2-7	few	-	TRBV5-6	CASSFRQGTLYEQYF	TGTGCCAGCAGCTTCAGGCAGGGGACCCTCTACGAGCAGTACTTC
TRBJ2-7	many	-	TRBV7-6	CASSNSRGKLTYEQYF	TGTGCCAGCAGCAACTCACGGGGGAAGCTCACCTACGAGCAGTACTTC
TRBJ2-3	few	TRBD2	TRBV4-1	CASSQGWAGVTDTQYF	TGCGCCAGCAGCCAGGGTTGGGCGGGGGTGACAGATACGCAGTATTTT
TRBJ2-6	-	TRBD1	TRBV7-2	CASSKPGQGVGGANVLTF	TGTGCCAGCAGCAAACCGGGACAGGGAGTTGGTGGGGCCAACGTCCTGACTTTC
TRBJ1-2	many	TRBD1	TRBV4-3	CASSQDPRQGDGYTF	TGCGCCAGCAGCCAAGATCCGAGACAGGGCGACGGCTACACCTTC
TRBJ2-3	many	TRBD2	TRBV5-1	CASSLGLAGSTDTQYF	TGCGCCAGCAGCCTCGGACTAGCGGGAAGCACAGATACGCAGTATTTT
TRBJ2-1	-	-	TRBV6-5	CASSYSVQSSYNEQFF	TGTGCCAGCAGTTACTCGGTCCAAAGCTCCTACAATGAGCAGTTCTTC
TRBJ2-1	-	TRBD2	TRBV4-1	CASSQESLRGGVSYNEQFF	TGCGCCAGCAGCCAAGAATCCCTTCGGGGGGGGGTGTCCTACAATGAGCAGTTCTTC
TRBJ2-7	few	TRBD1	TRBV5-8	CASSFRDRVSEQYF	TGTGCCAGCAGTTTCCGGGACAGGGTTTCGGAGCAGTACTTC
TRBJ2-2	-	-	TRBV6-2/TRBV6-3	CASSYSEDRSTGELFF	TGTGCCAGCAGTTACTCGGAGGACAGATCCACCGGGGAGCTGTTTTTT
TRBJ1-1	few	-	TRBV19	CASSMWSGGDRTTEAFF	TGTGCCAGTAGTATGTGGTCGGGGGGTGACAGAACCACTGAAGCTTTCTTT
TRBJ2-2	-	TRBD2	TRBV5-1	CASSVLAGPNTGELFF	TGCGCCAGCAGCGTTTTAGCGGGGCCGAACACCGGGGAGCTGTTTTTT
TRBJ1-6	-	-	TRBV9	CASSVGEPYNSPLHF	TGTGCCAGCAGCGTAGGGGAACCCTATAATTCACCCCTCCACTTT
TRBJ1-1	few	TRBD1	TRBV11-2	CASSLDLTGSAFF	TGTGCCAGCAGCTTAGATCTGACAGGGTCAGCTTTCTTT
TRBJ1-1	-	-	TRBV20-1	CSASFANTEAFF	TGCAGTGCTAGTTTTGCGAACACTGAAGCTTTCTTT
TRBJ2-3	many	-	TRBV6-6	CASSYGVGGLDTQYF	TGTGCCAGCAGTTATGGGGTGGGGGGGCTGGATACGCAGTATTTT
TRBJ1-4	-	-	TRBV27	CASSFGFGGSNEKLFF	TGTGCCAGCAGTTTCGGGTTTGGGGGAAGTAATGAAAAACTGTTTTTT
TRBJ2-5	few	TRBD2	TRBV12-3/TRBV12-4	CASSLDEGAGEETQYF	TGTGCCAGCAGTTTAGACGAAGGAGCGGGGGAAGAGACCCAGTACTTC
TRBJ2-5	-	TRBD1	TRBV12-3/TRBV12-4	CASSLSGTGEFSGETQYF	TGTGCCAGCAGTCTATCCGGGACAGGGGAATTTTCAGGAGAGACCCAGTACTTC
TRBJ2-2	-	TRBD2	TRBV25-1	CASSKTSGGAGTGELFF	TGTGCCAGCAGTAAGACTAGCGGGGGGGCCGGCACCGGGGAGCTGTTTTTT
TRBJ2-1	many	-	TRBV7-3	CASSYKRGEQFF	TGTGCCAGCAGCTATAAGCGTGGTGAGCAGTTCTTC
TRBJ2-5	medium-sized	TRBD2	TRBV20-1	CSARGGLAGSQETQYF	TGCAGTGCTAGAGGGGGGCTAGCGGGGAGCCAAGAGACCCAGTACTTC
TRBJ2-7	-	-	TRBV20-1	CSARDQGQGGFEQYF	TGCAGTGCTAGAGATCAGGGCCAGGGAGGTTTCGAGCAGTACTTC
TRBJ1-5	many	-	TRBV5-5	CASSLMANQPQHF	TGTGCCAGCAGCTTGATGGCGAATCAGCCCCAGCATTTT
TRBJ2-7	many	TRBD1	TRBV20-1	CSARDAGQGLNEQYF	TGCAGTGCTAGAGATGCCGGACAGGGGCTTAACGAGCAGTACTTC
TRBJ2-3	-	TRBD1	TRBV5-6	CASSFQGAPDTQYF	TGTGCCAGCAGCTTTCAGGGGGCACCAGATACGCAGTATTTT
TRBJ1-2	many	-	TRBV4-1	CASSQVSGIGVNYGYTF	TGCGCCAGCAGCCAAGTATCCGGGATCGGGGTTAACTATGGCTACACCTTC
TRBJ2-1	many	TRBD2	TRBV2	CARTSTSGGYEQFF	TGTGCCAGAACTTCGACTAGCGGGGGGTATGAGCAGTTCTTC
TRBJ2-1	many	TRBD1	TRBV5-1	CASSFSGTGNNEQFF	TGCGCCAGCAGCTTTTCCGGGACAGGGAACAATGAGCAGTTCTTC
TRBJ2-3	many	-	TRBV7-6	CASSLAKRDTQYF	TGTGCCAGCAGCTTAGCTAAGAGAGATACGCAGTATTTT
TRBJ1-5	many	-	TRBV20-1	CSASIVYGPQHF	TGCAGTGCTAGCATAGTATACGGGCCCCAGCATTTT
TRBJ2-2	-	-	TRBV4-1	CASSQDWGTGELFF	TGCGCCAGCAGCCAAGATTGGGGCACCGGGGAGCTGTTTTTT
TRBJ2-2	few	TRBD2	TRBV12-3/TRBV12-4	CASSLSGGGELFF	TGTGCCAGCAGTTTATCGGGGGGCGGGGAGCTGTTTTTT
TRBJ1-5	many	-	TRBV7-6	CASSPSRGNQPQHF	TGTGCCAGCAGCCCATCGAGGGGCAATCAGCCCCAGCATTTT
TRBJ1-2	many	TRBD1	TRBV6-5	CASSHGTGGPIYGYTF	TGTGCCAGCAGTCACGGGACAGGGGGTCCTATCTATGGCTACACCTTC
TRBJ2-3	many	TRBD2	TRBV12-3/TRBV12-4	CASSLLAGDTQYF	TGTGCCAGCAGTTTACTAGCGGGAGATACGCAGTATTTT
TRBJ1-1	-	-	TRBV20-1	CSATQTSSGTVNTEAFF	TGCAGTGCTACCCAAACGTCGAGCGGGACGGTGAACACTGAAGCTTTCTTT
TRBJ1-6	-	TRBD1	TRBV28	CASRGTGDENSPLHF	TGTGCCAGCAGGGGGACAGGGGACGAGAATTCACCCCTCCACTTT
TRBJ1-1	many	-	TRBV4-3	CASSQAANFRLRPGDTEAFF	TGCGCCAGCAGCCAAGCGGCCAACTTCAGGCTACGACCGGGGGACACTGAAGCTTTCTTT
TRBJ1-2	many	-	TRBV5-1	CASSPSVFNYGYTF	TGCGCCAGCAGCCCGTCAGTCTTTAACTATGGCTACACCTTC
TRBJ2-7	-	-	TRBV12-3/TRBV12-4	CASSFRSLSSYEQYF	TGTGCCAGCAGTTTCAGGTCCCTTTCTTCCTACGAGCAGTACTTC
TRBJ2-5	many	TRBD1	TRBV5-1	CASSLGQGETQYF	TGCGCCAGCAGCTTGGGACAGGGGGAGACCCAGTACTTC
TRBJ1-1	many	TRBD1	TRBV6-6	CASSVTGGTTEAFF	TGTGCCAGCAGTGTGACAGGGGGGACCACTGAAGCTTTCTTT
TRBJ2-3	-	-	TRBV5-1	CASSALPTATDTQYF	TGCGCCAGCAGCGCCCTTCCGACGGCCACAGATACGCAGTATTTT
TRBJ2-3	-	-	TRBV4-1	CASSQDRWRADTQYF	TGCGCCAGCAGCCAAGATCGGTGGCGGGCAGATACGCAGTATTTT
TRBJ2-1	many	TRBD1	TRBV6-6	CASSWGQTYNEQFF	TGTGCCAGCAGTTGGGGACAGACTTACAATGAGCAGTTCTTC
TRBJ2-7	few	-	TRBV4-3	CASSQGSQGFGEQYF	TGCGCCAGCAGCCAAGGATCACAGGGCTTCGGCGAGCAGTACTTC
TRBJ1-5	many	-	TRBV7-2	CASSTTSLQPQHF	TGTGCCAGCAGCACCACAAGTCTACAGCCCCAGCATTTT
TRBJ1-1	-	-	TRBV5-1	CASSLWVGGTEAFF	TGCGCCAGCAGCTTGTGGGTCGGCGGCACTGAAGCTTTCTTT